This TCR beta chain was retrieved from a study of shared clonotypes between healthy human individuals. Regarding the study as a whole: Sequencing depth was a factor that was expected to affect clonotype sharing among donors. Generation probabilities of non-shared clonotypes were lower (relative to those shared by all four donors).

A remark on this clone: The antigen is not known.

The ends were cut back, 0 bases at V and 8 bases at J, with 26 bases in the middle. The CDR3 runs 18 residues. Germline V gives CDR1 SGDLS, CDR2 YYNGEE. At a deep level, the assay was run. An approximately 220 ng quantity of DNA, roughly 29,000 T cell genomes, went into the sorted-subset replicate PCRs. The method was immunoSEQ multiplex PCR; TCRdb's version includes in-frame clones alone and lacks a portion of them. The sample has about 1 million clones, under 80% seen once. The sequence was obtained from a man aged 18 to 30 in good health. Sequenced: memory CD4+ T cells sorted from blood. As for subset: CD45RA-negative fraction. This chain joins TRBV9 and TRBJ1-2; D remains unclear. The DNA for the CDR3 is TGTGCCAGCAGCGTAGGCCGTAGGAGGGCCTCTTCGCCAGAGGGCTACACCTTC. Amino acid sequence: CASSVGRRRASSPEGYTF.